This TCR beta chain comes out of a study of blood T cell repertoires in COVID-19. In the study overall: Sites across the United States, Italy and Spain contributed samples from acute and convalescent COVID-19. Sample material is recorded as cDNA or gDNA derived from T cells, B-cell-depleted T cells, or PBMCs.

CDR3 length: 15 amino acids. Trimming shortened V by 8 bases and J by 1 base, and 12 bases separated the two germline ends. Germline V lookup: CDR1 ENHRY, CDR2 SYGVKD. Original handling: Amplification of reference gene primers provided the estimated nucleated cell counts. The protocol was immunoSEQ multiplex PCR, while the TCRdb copy is restricted to in-frame clones and leaves out a portion. The V and J calls and the clone size are those of that table, but D and trimming were determined from the DNA. Of fewer than 30,000 clones in the sample, 92% are singletons; the top ten hold about 2.8%. Sequenced: peripheral blood. This TCR derives from a human donor in a cohort sampled during active COVID-19. The gene calls are TRBV10-3 and TRBJ1-6; D possibly corresponds to TRBD1 (5 bases). The CDR3 spells CAIGGGLSYNSPLHF. DNA of the CDR3: TGTGCCATCGGGGGGGGTTTGTCCTATAATTCACCCCTCCACTTT.